This T cell receptor beta chain is drawn from a study of OX40 agonist ivuxolimab in advanced cancers. The J segment lost 7 bases and the V segment lost 7 bases, leaving 22 bases of the junction unmatched. CDR3 size: 17 residues. The V gene's germline CDR1 is GTSNPN and CDR2 SVGIG (reference sequence). This table comes from immunoSEQ multiplex PCR, and its TCRdb copy is limited to in-frame clones, with some not included. The sample shows some 71,000 clones, roughly 89% of them seen only once. The source material was CD4+ or CD8+ T cells sorted from blood, sampled in a trial of the OX40 agonist ivuxolimab. V and J are TRBV30 and TRBJ1-5; 7 bases line up with TRBD1. The sequence derives from an adult with an advanced solid tumor such as melanoma, head and neck, liver or kidney cancer. This CDR3 is CAFNPGQVLFCWQPQHF. The DNA for the CDR3 is TGTGCCTTCAACCCTGGACAGGTCTTATTTTGCTGGCAGCCCCAGCATTTT.